Listed below are T cell receptor beta chains from one sample, sequenced in a study of blood T cell repertoires in COVID-19. Data came from immunoSEQ multiplex PCR; TCRdb stores just in-frame clones and leaves some out. The repertoire consists of 34,000 or so clones, with roughly 87% occurring once and the leading ten covering 1.5% to 2%. Material for sequencing was peripheral blood. These receptors originate from a man between 45 and 60 years old with active or convalescent COVID-19. The CDR3 runs from the conserved cysteine through the conserved F or W. A D gene is named only where the DNA matches it firmly. A row's size may be missing; if present it is once, few, many or a size class.

clone size	J gene	D gene	V gene	CDR3 protein	CDR3 DNA
-	TRBJ2-3	TRBD1	TRBV6-1	CASSEAGQGLYTQYF	TGTGCCAGCAGTGAAGCGGGACAGGGCTTATATACGCAGTATTTT
-	TRBJ2-1	TRBD2	TRBV2	CASSEGLLAEYNEQFF	TGTGCCAGCAGTGAAGGTCTACTAGCGGAGTACAATGAGCAGTTCTTC
-	TRBJ1-5	-	TRBV7-9	CASSLNRQPQHF	TGTGCCAGCAGCTTAAACAGGCAGCCCCAGCATTTT
once	TRBJ2-3	-	TRBV27	CASSLSGFTDTQYF	TGTGCCAGCAGTTTGTCAGGGTTTACAGATACGCAGTATTTT
-	TRBJ2-7	TRBD2	TRBV15	CATSRPLSGTSSYEQYF	TGTGCCACCAGCAGACCTCTTAGCGGGACGAGCTCCTACGAGCAGTACTTC
-	TRBJ2-5	-	TRBV6-6	CASRAPGLQETQYF	TGTGCCAGCAGAGCTCCGGGACTTCAAGAGACCCAGTACTTC
once	TRBJ2-7	-	TRBV7-9	CASSFGGRVLHEQYF	TGTGCCAGCAGCTTTGGGGGCAGGGTCTTACACGAGCAGTACTTC
-	TRBJ2-1	TRBD2	TRBV6-5	CASSPLAGVGNEQFF	TGTGCCAGCAGCCCACTAGCGGGAGTGGGCAATGAGCAGTTCTTC
-	TRBJ2-1	TRBD2	TRBV27	CASSLESSGSSNEQFF	TGTGCCAGCAGTTTAGAGTCTAGCGGGAGTTCTAATGAGCAGTTCTTC
-	TRBJ2-7	-	TRBV5-1	CASSLAWVTGARQYF	TGCGCCAGCAGCTTGGCCTGGGTTACAGGAGCGAGGCAGTACTTC
-	TRBJ1-2	-	TRBV19	CASNPSLTGNYGYTF	TGTGCCAGTAACCCCTCCTTGACCGGGAACTATGGCTACACCTTC
once	TRBJ2-6	TRBD1	TRBV3-1/TRBV3-2	CASSQAGTGGASGANVLTF	TGTGCCAGCAGCCAGGCCGGGACAGGGGGGGCATCTGGGGCCAACGTCCTGACTTTC
-	TRBJ2-1	TRBD2	TRBV30	CAWSGLAGDNEQFF	TGTGCCTGGAGTGGACTAGCGGGAGACAATGAGCAGTTCTTC
-	TRBJ1-3	-	TRBV28	CASSSDRMVGGNTIYF	TGTGCCAGCAGTTCCGACAGGATGGTCGGTGGAAACACCATATATTTT
once	TRBJ1-6	-	TRBV10-3	CAISQRQDWSYNSPLHF	TGTGCCATCAGTCAACGACAGGACTGGTCCTATAATTCACCCCTCCACTTT
-	TRBJ2-3	-	TRBV7-3	CASSSSGATDTQYF	TGTGCCAGCAGCTCATCAGGGGCCACAGATACGCAGTATTTT
few	TRBJ2-7	TRBD2	TRBV6-5	CASSYLAGAAYEQYF	TGTGCCAGCAGTTACTTAGCGGGAGCCGCCTACGAGCAGTACTTC
-	TRBJ2-3	TRBD1	TRBV4-2	CASSQTWTGPNVTDTQYF	TGTGCCAGCAGCCAAACGTGGACAGGGCCAAATGTCACAGATACGCAGTATTTT
-	TRBJ2-3	TRBD1	TRBV20-1	CSAGQADTQYF	TGCAGTGCTGGACAGGCAGATACGCAGTATTTT
-	TRBJ1-1	-	TRBV6-5	CASRPGEFTEAFF	TGTGCCAGCAGACCCGGGGAATTCACTGAAGCTTTCTTT
-	TRBJ2-1	-	TRBV5-1	CASSLVGGQYNEQFF	TGCGCCAGCAGCTTGGTTGGGGGCCAGTACAATGAGCAGTTCTTC
-	TRBJ1-1	-	TRBV7-2	CASTPGAYTEAFF	TGTGCCAGCACCCCTGGGGCATACACTGAAGCTTTCTTT
-	TRBJ2-3	-	TRBV7-4	CASSFGSCTQYF	TGTGCCAGCAGCTTCGGGAGCTGTACGCAGTATTTT
-	TRBJ2-1	-	TRBV20-1	CSASRGAENNEQFF	TGCAGTGCTAGTCGGGGAGCTGAAAACAATGAGCAGTTCTTC
-	TRBJ2-7	-	TRBV4-3	CASSQGERGSYEQYF	TGCGCCAGCAGCCAAGGGGAAAGGGGCTCCTACGAGCAGTACTTC
-	TRBJ1-1	-	TRBV29-1	CSVDEGSLLNTEAFF	TGCAGCGTTGATGAGGGCAGTTTACTGAACACTGAAGCTTTCTTT
-	TRBJ2-1	TRBD1	TRBV25-1	CASSAGTGNNEQFF	TGTGCCAGCAGCGCCGGGACAGGGAACAATGAGCAGTTCTTC
-	TRBJ1-6	-	TRBV7-2	CASSFSANVNSPLHF	TGTGCCAGCAGCTTCTCCGCTAACGTGAATTCACCCCTCCACTTT
-	TRBJ1-4	-	TRBV14	CASSQQGANEKLFF	TGTGCCAGCAGCCAACAGGGCGCTAATGAAAAACTGTTTTTT
-	TRBJ1-2	-	TRBV28	CASSPLMTRTNYGYTF	TGTGCCAGCAGTCCCCTCATGACACGGACTAACTATGGCTACACCTTC
few	TRBJ2-3	-	TRBV28	CASSLVAGTDTQYF	TGTGCCAGCAGTTTAGTGGCCGGCACAGATACGCAGTATTTT
-	TRBJ1-2	-	TRBV5-1	CASTTGGGYGYTF	TGCGCCAGCACCACGGGGGGTGGTTATGGCTACACCTTC
-	TRBJ1-5	TRBD1	TRBV28	CASRRLGQGWAEVEGPQHF	TGTGCCAGCAGACGTCTCGGACAGGGCTGGGCGGAAGTTGAGGGGCCCCAGCATTTT
-	TRBJ2-1	TRBD2	TRBV10-3	CAISEGRGNEQFF	TGTGCCATCAGTGAGGGGAGGGGAAATGAGCAGTTCTTC
-	TRBJ2-3	TRBD1	TRBV7-9	CASSKTGGSTDTQYF	TGTGCCAGCAGCAAGACAGGGGGATCTACAGATACGCAGTATTTT
-	TRBJ2-7	TRBD1	TRBV7-2	CASSRDRSYEQYF	TGTGCCAGCAGCCGGGACAGGTCCTACGAGCAGTACTTC
-	TRBJ2-3	TRBD1	TRBV19	CATKRDRGEDTQYF	TGTGCCACCAAGCGGGACAGGGGGGAAGATACGCAGTATTTT
-	TRBJ2-7	-	TRBV5-6	CASSPRPGTPSSYEQYF	TGTGCCAGCAGCCCCCGACCCGGGACTCCGAGCTCCTACGAGCAGTACTTC
-	TRBJ2-7	-	TRBV4-2	CASSQVRQGSSYEQYF	TGTGCCAGCAGCCAAGTTAGGCAGGGGAGCTCCTACGAGCAGTACTTC
once	TRBJ1-4	-	TRBV10-3	CAISEFESGDEKLFF	TGTGCCATCAGTGAGTTCGAATCAGGGGACGAAAAACTGTTTTTT
-	TRBJ2-1	TRBD1	TRBV28	CASSFLDRGPRSPYNEQFF	TGTGCCAGCAGTTTCTTGGACAGGGGGCCACGATCTCCTTACAATGAGCAGTTCTTC
-	TRBJ2-2	-	TRBV9	CASSVAGYRDTGELFF	TGTGCCAGCAGCGTAGCGGGCTACAGGGACACCGGGGAGCTGTTTTTT